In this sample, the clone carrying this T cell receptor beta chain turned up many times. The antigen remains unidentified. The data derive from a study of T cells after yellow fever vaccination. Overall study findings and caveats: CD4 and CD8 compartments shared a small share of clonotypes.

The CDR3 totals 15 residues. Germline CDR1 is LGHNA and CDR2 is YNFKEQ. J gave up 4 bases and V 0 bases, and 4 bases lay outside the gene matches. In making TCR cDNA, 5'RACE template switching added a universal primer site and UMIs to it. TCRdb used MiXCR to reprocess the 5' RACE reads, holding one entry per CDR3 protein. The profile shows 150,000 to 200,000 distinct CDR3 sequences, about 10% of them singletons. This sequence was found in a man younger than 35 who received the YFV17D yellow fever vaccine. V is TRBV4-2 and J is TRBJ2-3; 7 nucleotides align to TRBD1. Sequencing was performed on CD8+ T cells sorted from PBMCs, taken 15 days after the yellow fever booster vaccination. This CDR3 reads CASSQDDRESDTQYF. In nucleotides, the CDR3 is TGTGCCAGCAGCCAAGATGACAGGGAGTCAGATACGCAGTATTTT.